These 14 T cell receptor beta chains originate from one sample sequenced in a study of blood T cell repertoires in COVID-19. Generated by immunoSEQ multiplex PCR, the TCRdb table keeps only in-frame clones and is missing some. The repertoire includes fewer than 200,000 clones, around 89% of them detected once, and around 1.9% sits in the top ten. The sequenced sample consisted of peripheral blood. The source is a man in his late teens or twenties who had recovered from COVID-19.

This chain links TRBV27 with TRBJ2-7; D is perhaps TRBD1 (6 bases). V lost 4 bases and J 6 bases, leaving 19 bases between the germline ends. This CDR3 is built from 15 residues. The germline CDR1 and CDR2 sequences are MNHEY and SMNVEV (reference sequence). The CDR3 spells CASSSTGWGYREQYF. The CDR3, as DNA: TGTGCCAGCAGTTCGACAGGTTGGGGGTATCGCGAGCAGTACTTC.

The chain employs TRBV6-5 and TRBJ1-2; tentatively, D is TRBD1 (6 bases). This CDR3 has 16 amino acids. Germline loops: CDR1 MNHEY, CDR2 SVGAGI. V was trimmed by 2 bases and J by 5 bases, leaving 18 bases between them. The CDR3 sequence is CASSYLLLDRFYGYTF. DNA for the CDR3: TGTGCCAGCAGTTACCTCTTACTGGACAGATTTTATGGCTACACCTTC.

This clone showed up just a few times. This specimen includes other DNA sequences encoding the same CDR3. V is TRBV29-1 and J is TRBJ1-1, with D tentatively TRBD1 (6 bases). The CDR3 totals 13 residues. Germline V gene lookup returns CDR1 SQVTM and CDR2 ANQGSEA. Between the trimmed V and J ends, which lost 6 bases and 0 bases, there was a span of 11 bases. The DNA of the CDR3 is TGCAGCGTCGCTCAGGGGATGAACACTGAAGCTTTCTTT. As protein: CSVAQGMNTEAFF.

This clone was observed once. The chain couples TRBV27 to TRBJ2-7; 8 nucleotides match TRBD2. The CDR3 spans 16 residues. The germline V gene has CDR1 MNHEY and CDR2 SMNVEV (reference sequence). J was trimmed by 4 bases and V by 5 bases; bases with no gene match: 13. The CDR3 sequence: CASSRAVAGGVYEQYF. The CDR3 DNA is TGTGCCAGCAGTCGGGCGGTTGCGGGAGGTGTTTACGAGCAGTACTTC.

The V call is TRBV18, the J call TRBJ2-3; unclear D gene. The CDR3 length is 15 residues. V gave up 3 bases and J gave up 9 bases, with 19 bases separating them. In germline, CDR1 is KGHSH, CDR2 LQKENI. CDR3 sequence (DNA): TGTGCCAGCTCACCCCCCACGAACAGAGCTGGAACGCAGTATTTT. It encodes CASSPPTNRAGTQYF.

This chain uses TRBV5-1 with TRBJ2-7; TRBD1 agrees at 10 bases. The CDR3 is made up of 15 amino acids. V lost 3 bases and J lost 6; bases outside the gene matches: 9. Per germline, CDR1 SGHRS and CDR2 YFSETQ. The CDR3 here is CASSSGTGARGEQYF. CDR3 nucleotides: TGCGCCAGCAGCTCAGGGACAGGGGCAAGGGGCGAGCAGTACTTC. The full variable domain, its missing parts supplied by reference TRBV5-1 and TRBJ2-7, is KAGVTQTPRYLIKTRGQQVTLSCSPISGHRSVSWYQQTPGQGLQFLFEYFSETQRNKGNFPGRFSGRQFSNSRSEMNVSTLELGDSALYLCASSSGTGARGEQYFGPGTRLTVT.

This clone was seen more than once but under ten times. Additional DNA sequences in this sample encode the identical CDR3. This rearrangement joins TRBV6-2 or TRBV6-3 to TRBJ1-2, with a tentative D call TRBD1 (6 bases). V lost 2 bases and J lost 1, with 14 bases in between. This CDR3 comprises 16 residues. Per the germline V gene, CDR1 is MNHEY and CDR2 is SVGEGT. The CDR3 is CASSYPPGQFNYGYTF. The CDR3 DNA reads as TGTGCCAGCAGTTACCCGCCCGGACAGTTTAACTATGGCTACACCTTC.

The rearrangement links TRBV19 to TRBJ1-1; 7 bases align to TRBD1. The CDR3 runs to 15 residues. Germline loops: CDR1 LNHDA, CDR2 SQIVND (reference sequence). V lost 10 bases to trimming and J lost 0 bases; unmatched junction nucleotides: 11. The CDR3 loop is CATSRQGSLNTEAFF. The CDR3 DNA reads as TGTGCCACTTCAAGACAGGGCTCTCTGAACACTGAAGCTTTCTTT.

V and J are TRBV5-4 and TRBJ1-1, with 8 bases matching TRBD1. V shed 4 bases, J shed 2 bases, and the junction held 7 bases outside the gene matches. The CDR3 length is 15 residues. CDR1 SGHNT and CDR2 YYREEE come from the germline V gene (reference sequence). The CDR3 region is CASSLGTGLNTEAFF. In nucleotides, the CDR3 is TGTGCCAGCAGCCTCGGGACAGGATTAAACACTGAAGCTTTCTTT.

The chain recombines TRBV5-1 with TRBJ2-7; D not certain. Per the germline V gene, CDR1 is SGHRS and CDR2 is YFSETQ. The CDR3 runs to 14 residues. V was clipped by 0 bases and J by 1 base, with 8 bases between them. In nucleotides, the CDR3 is TGCGCCAGCAGCTTGGGGGCCCGATCCTACGAGCAGTACTTC. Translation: CASSLGARSYEQYF. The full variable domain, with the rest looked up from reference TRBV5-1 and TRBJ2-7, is KAGVTQTPRYLIKTRGQQVTLSCSPISGHRSVSWYQQTPGQGLQFLFEYFSETQRNKGNFPGRFSGRQFSNSRSEMNVSTLELGDSALYLCASSLGARSYEQYFGPGTRLTVT.

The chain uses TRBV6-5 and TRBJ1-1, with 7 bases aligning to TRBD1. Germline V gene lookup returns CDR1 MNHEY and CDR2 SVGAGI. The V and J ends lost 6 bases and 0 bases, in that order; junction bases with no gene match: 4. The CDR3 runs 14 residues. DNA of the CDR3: TGTGCCAGCAGCCGGGACAGAGTGAACACTGAAGCTTTCTTT. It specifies CASSRDRVNTEAFF.

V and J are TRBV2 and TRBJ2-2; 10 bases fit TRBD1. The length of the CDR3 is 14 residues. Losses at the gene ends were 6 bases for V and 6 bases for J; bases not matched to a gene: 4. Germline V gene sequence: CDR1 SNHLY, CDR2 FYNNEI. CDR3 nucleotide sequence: TGTGCCAGCAGGGGACAGGGGCGGGCCGGGGAGCTGTTTTTT. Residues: CASRGQGRAGELFF.

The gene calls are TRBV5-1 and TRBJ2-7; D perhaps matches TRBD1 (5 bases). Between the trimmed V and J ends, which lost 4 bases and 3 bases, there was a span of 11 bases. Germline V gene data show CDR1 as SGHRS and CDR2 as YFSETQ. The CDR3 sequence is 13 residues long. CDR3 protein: CASSRSDSYEQYF. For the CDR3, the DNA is TGCGCCAGCAGCCGATCTGACAGCTACGAGCAGTACTTC.

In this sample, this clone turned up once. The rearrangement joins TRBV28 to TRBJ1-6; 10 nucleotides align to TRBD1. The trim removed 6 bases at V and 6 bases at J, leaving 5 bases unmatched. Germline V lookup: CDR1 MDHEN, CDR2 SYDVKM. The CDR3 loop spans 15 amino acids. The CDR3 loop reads CASSKGTGVNSPLHF. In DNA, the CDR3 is TGTGCCAGCAGCAAAGGGACAGGGGTTAATTCACCCCTCCACTTT.